This T cell receptor beta chain is drawn from a study of control samples from healthy donors and cancer patients (dated by TCRdb to about 2020). The protocol used for the library was the immunoSEQ multiplex PCR assay. TCRdb mirrors the immuneACCESS table, restricted to in-frame sequences. Some clones are absent from its copies; in checked studies, under half trace to an unresolved V gene, and the reason for the others is unknown. This sample is represented by some 74,000 clones; roughly 88% of them were singletons. 5.7% of the sample is taken by the ten largest. Concerning this clone itself: No antigen is known for it. The record has no base qualities; no much larger clone is one base away.

Sequencing input: blood. This clonotype originated in a woman aged 45-65 years in good health.

The CDR3 here reads CASELGTSGGASEQFF. The nucleotide sequence reads TGTGCCAGTGAGCTGGGGACTAGCGGGGGGGCCAGTGAGCAGTTCTTC. The sequence joins TRBV19 to TRBJ2-1; 16 of the junction bases match TRBD2. After removal of 8 bases from V and 9 bases from J, the junction retains 10 bases not matched to a gene. From the cysteine up to the phenylalanine, the CDR3 has a length of 16 residues. Only CDR3 DNA is held: 48 bases, read in frame from base 1. In the germline V gene (reference sequence), CDR1 corresponds to LNHDA and CDR2 to SQIVND.